These T cell receptor beta chains were read from a single sample in a study of blood T cell repertoires in COVID-19. Some clones are missing from TCRdb's copy, which holds only in-frame ones; the method was immunoSEQ multiplex PCR. Counted here are approximately 190,000 clones, around 84% occurring once; the ten biggest clones make up 15% to 20%. The specimen sequenced was peripheral blood. These receptors were taken from a human donor in a cohort sampled during active COVID-19. Each CDR3 is given with its conserved first and last residue. Fields, in order: D gene, clone size, J gene, V gene, CDR3 DNA, CDR3 protein. The D gene is left open where the match is weak. Size tells how often a clone was seen (once, few, many) or the class of an expanded clone, and some rows leave it out.

D gene: NA
clone size: few
J gene: TRBJ2-2
V gene: TRBV6-5
CDR3 DNA: TGTGCCAGCAGTTACTTAGGGGCAGGCAACACCGGGGAGCTGTTTTTT
CDR3 protein: CASSYLGAGNTGELFF

D gene: NA
clone size: NA
J gene: TRBJ1-1
V gene: TRBV6-5
CDR3 DNA: TGTGCCAGCAGTTACTCATCAGGGGTCGACACTGAAGCTTTCTTT
CDR3 protein: CASSYSSGVDTEAFF

D gene: TRBD2
clone size: once
J gene: TRBJ2-5
V gene: TRBV11-2
CDR3 DNA: TGTGCCAGCAGCCGGACCGGGGGGACTACTTTGGAGACCCAGTACTTC
CDR3 protein: CASSRTGGTTLETQYF

D gene: TRBD2
clone size: NA
J gene: TRBJ2-1
V gene: TRBV5-1
CDR3 DNA: TGCGCCAGCAGCTTGGACGGCATGGGGACTAGCCGTGAGCAGTTCTTC
CDR3 protein: CASSLDGMGTSREQFF

D gene: TRBD1
clone size: NA
J gene: TRBJ1-2
V gene: TRBV7-9
CDR3 DNA: TGTGCCAGCAGCTTAACACAGGGGAGTGGCTACACCTTC
CDR3 protein: CASSLTQGSGYTF

D gene: NA
clone size: NA
J gene: TRBJ1-1
V gene: TRBV18
CDR3 DNA: TGTGCCAGCCTCCGGCGGGGTAACACTGAAGCTTTCTTT
CDR3 protein: CASLRRGNTEAFF

D gene: NA
clone size: NA
J gene: TRBJ1-1
V gene: TRBV12-3/TRBV12-4
CDR3 DNA: TGTGCCAGCAGTTTGGCGGGAGAAGCTTTCTTT
CDR3 protein: CASSLAGEAFF

D gene: NA
clone size: few
J gene: TRBJ2-2
V gene: TRBV29-1
CDR3 DNA: TGCAGCGTTGGGACGGGACACCAGAACACCGGGGAGCTGTTTTTT
CDR3 protein: CSVGTGHQNTGELFF

D gene: TRBD1
clone size: NA
J gene: TRBJ2-2
V gene: TRBV7-9
CDR3 DNA: TGTGCCAGCAGCGCCCCCGGGACAGGGGTTACCGGGGAGCTGTTTTTT
CDR3 protein: CASSAPGTGVTGELFF

D gene: NA
clone size: NA
J gene: TRBJ2-3
V gene: TRBV3-1/TRBV3-2
CDR3 DNA: TGTGCCAGCAGCCAAGATCGGGGGACTGACTCTCCAGATACGCAGTATTTT
CDR3 protein: CASSQDRGTDSPDTQYF

D gene: TRBD1
clone size: NA
J gene: TRBJ1-1
V gene: TRBV5-1
CDR3 DNA: TGCGCCAGCAGCTTGTCGACAGGGCTGAACACTGAAGCTTTCTTT
CDR3 protein: CASSLSTGLNTEAFF

D gene: NA
clone size: NA
J gene: TRBJ2-1
V gene: TRBV19
CDR3 DNA: TGTGCCAGTAGTATAGGTGGGACACAGCTTTCCTACAATGAGCAGTTCTTC
CDR3 protein: CASSIGGTQLSYNEQFF

D gene: NA
clone size: NA
J gene: TRBJ1-2
V gene: TRBV5-6
CDR3 DNA: TGTGCCAGCAGCTTGAGGACAGTAAACTATGGCTACACCTTC
CDR3 protein: CASSLRTVNYGYTF

D gene: NA
clone size: NA
J gene: TRBJ2-7
V gene: TRBV19
CDR3 DNA: TGTGCCAGTAGTAGCCGTCGGGGGGCGGGTTACGAGCAGTACTTC
CDR3 protein: CASSSRRGAGYEQYF

D gene: TRBD1
clone size: NA
J gene: TRBJ2-5
V gene: TRBV27
CDR3 DNA: TGTGCCAGCAGTTGGACAGGGCAACAAGAGACCCAGTACTTC
CDR3 protein: CASSWTGQQETQYF

D gene: NA
clone size: once
J gene: TRBJ2-5
V gene: TRBV3-1/TRBV3-2
CDR3 DNA: TGTGCCAGCAGCCAAGTGGCTCAGGGTGCAGAGACCCAGTACTTC
CDR3 protein: CASSQVAQGAETQYF

D gene: NA
clone size: NA
J gene: TRBJ2-3
V gene: TRBV11-2
CDR3 DNA: TGTGCCAGCAGCTCGACTCAATATACGCAGTATTTT
CDR3 protein: CASSSTQYTQYF

D gene: NA
clone size: once
J gene: TRBJ2-2
V gene: TRBV5-1
CDR3 DNA: TGCGCCAGCAGCTTGGGACAAATGAACACCGGGGAGCTGTTTTTT
CDR3 protein: CASSLGQMNTGELFF

D gene: TRBD2
clone size: NA
J gene: TRBJ2-5
V gene: TRBV28
CDR3 DNA: TGTGCCAGCAGTTCAGGACTAGCGGGACAAGAGACCCAGTACTTC
CDR3 protein: CASSSGLAGQETQYF

D gene: NA
clone size: NA
J gene: TRBJ1-6
V gene: TRBV27
CDR3 DNA: TGTGCCAGCAGTTTGGGAGGGTGGTCCTATAATTCACCCCTCCACTTT
CDR3 protein: CASSLGGWSYNSPLHF

D gene: TRBD1
clone size: once
J gene: TRBJ2-3
V gene: TRBV5-4
CDR3 DNA: TGTGCCAGCAGCAAGACAGGGGGGGCCGCAGATACGCAGTATTTT
CDR3 protein: CASSKTGGAADTQYF

D gene: NA
clone size: many
J gene: TRBJ1-6
V gene: TRBV7-2
CDR3 DNA: TGTGCCAGCAGCTTAGACAGGACGGAGAATTCACCCCTCCACTTT
CDR3 protein: CASSLDRTENSPLHF

D gene: NA
clone size: NA
J gene: TRBJ1-5
V gene: TRBV11-2
CDR3 DNA: TGTGCCAGCAGCCTCGAGAGGAATCAGCCCCAGCATTTT
CDR3 protein: CASSLERNQPQHF